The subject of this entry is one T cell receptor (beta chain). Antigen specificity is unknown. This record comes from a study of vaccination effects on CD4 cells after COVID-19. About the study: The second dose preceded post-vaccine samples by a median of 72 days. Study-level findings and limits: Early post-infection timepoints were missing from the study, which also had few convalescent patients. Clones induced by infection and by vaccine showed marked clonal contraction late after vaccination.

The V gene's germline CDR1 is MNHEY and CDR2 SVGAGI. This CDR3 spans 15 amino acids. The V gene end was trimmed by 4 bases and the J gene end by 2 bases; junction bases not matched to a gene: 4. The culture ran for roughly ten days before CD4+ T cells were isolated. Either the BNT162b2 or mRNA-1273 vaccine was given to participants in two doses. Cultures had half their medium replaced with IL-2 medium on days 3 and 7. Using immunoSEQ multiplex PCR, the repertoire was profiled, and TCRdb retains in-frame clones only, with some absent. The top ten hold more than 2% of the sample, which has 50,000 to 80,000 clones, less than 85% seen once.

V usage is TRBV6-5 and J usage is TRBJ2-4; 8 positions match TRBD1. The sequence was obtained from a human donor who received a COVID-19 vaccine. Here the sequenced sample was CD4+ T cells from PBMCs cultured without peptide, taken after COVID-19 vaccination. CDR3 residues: CASSSDRVSKNIQYF. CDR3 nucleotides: TGTGCCAGCAGTTCGGACAGGGTATCCAAAAACATTCAGTACTTC.